The entry below describes one T cell receptor (beta chain). Its target is not known. The sample comes from a study of cytomegalovirus exposure and HLA in healthy donors. The wider study: Assignment to the Caucasian-associated ancestry cluster applied to around four fifths of the roughly 410 genotyped donors.

Findings and limits, study-wide: An analysis was carried out at a later point. It showed that HLA-associated TCR beta chains were more clonally expanded than equally common non-associated chains.

Researchers ran the PCR with 60 Vbeta and 13 Jbeta primers. The method was immunoSEQ multiplex PCR; TCRdb's version includes in-frame clones alone and lacks a portion of them. The repertoire table contains 30,000 to 40,000 clones. The germline V gene has CDR1 MNHEY and CDR2 SVGAGI. The CDR3 is 15 residues long. Losses at the gene ends were 2 bases for V and 4 bases for J; bases not matched to a gene: 6. Sequenced input: PBMCs. This chain uses TRBV6-5 with TRBJ2-3; 7 bases fit TRBD1. The receptor's source is a middle-aged woman in good health and CMV-seropositive. CDR3 nucleotide sequence: TGTGCCAGCAGTTACACACAGGGGTGGTCAGATACGCAGTATTTT. This translates into CASSYTQGWSDTQYF.